The text below deals with one T cell receptor (beta chain). Germline and junction disagree at one end, which may indicate a read error. Repertoires were generated with immunoSEQ multiplex PCR, while TCRdb's copy carries only in-frame clones and drops some. Seen here are 150,000 or so clones, over 85% observed once, and the top ten hold 4.1%. The data derive from a study of control samples from healthy donors and cancer patients. The CDR3 consists of 16 residues. Germline lookup yields CDR1 SGDLS and CDR2 YYNGEE. The specimen was blood. The chain recombines TRBV9 with TRBJ2-1; 8 nucleotides align to TRBD2. The clonotype originates from a woman aged 55-70 years in good health. The chain's CDR3 is CANSVGVAGIGDEQFF. Here the CDR3 DNA reads TGTGCCAACAGCGTAGGGGTAGCGGGGATCGGGGATGAGCAGTTCTTC.